The rows below give T cell receptor beta chains drawn from one sample of a study of blood T cell repertoires in COVID-19. Assay used: immunoSEQ multiplex PCR; TCRdb lists only in-frame clones, some missing. Of around 250,000 clones in the sample, 65% to 85% were seen once. Specimen: PBMCs or T cells enriched from blood (not recorded which). These receptors all come from a man aged 45-60 years who had recovered from COVID-19. The CDR3 runs from the conserved cysteine through the conserved F or W. Fields, in order: V gene, clone size, J gene, D gene, CDR3 protein, CDR3 DNA. The D gene is left open where the match is weak. Not all rows give a size; the values are once, few, many and, for expanded clones, a class.

V: TRBV30
size: many
J: TRBJ2-6
D: TRBD1
CDR3: CALQGTGANVLTF
DNA: TGTGCCTTACAGGGGACTGGGGCCAACGTCCTGACTTTC

V: TRBV15
size: -
J: TRBJ2-3
D: TRBD2
CDR3: CATRLGLAGGYRTDTQYF
DNA: TGTGCCACCAGACTCGGACTAGCGGGGGGATACCGCACAGATACGCAGTATTTT

V: TRBV11-3
size: few
J: TRBJ2-6
D: -
CDR3: CASSARSGYSGANVLTF
DNA: TGTGCCAGCAGCGCCCGATCCGGGTACTCTGGGGCCAACGTCCTGACTTTC

V: TRBV3-1/TRBV3-2
size: -
J: TRBJ1-1
D: TRBD1
CDR3: CASRRGQGNTEAFF
DNA: TGTGCCAGCAGGCGCGGACAGGGGAACACTGAAGCTTTCTTT

V: TRBV5-5
size: -
J: TRBJ1-6
D: -
CDR3: CASSLAGETVDNSPLHF
DNA: TGTGCCAGCAGCTTAGCCGGAGAGACAGTGGATAATTCACCCCTCCACTTT

V: TRBV3-1/TRBV3-2
size: -
J: TRBJ2-2
D: TRBD2
CDR3: CASSRRGLAPNTGELFF
DNA: TGTGCCAGCAGCCGGAGGGGACTAGCTCCGAACACCGGGGAGCTGTTTTTT

V: TRBV9
size: few
J: TRBJ1-1
D: TRBD1
CDR3: CASSVRDRGASTEAFF
DNA: TGTGCCAGCAGCGTAAGGGACAGGGGGGCTTCCACTGAAGCTTTCTTT

V: TRBV4-2
size: -
J: TRBJ1-5
D: -
CDR3: CASSRSTGDNQPQHF
DNA: TGTGCCAGCAGCCGCTCGACAGGAGACAATCAGCCCCAGCATTTT

V: TRBV9
size: -
J: TRBJ2-3
D: -
CDR3: CASSVLPGPSTDTQYF
DNA: TGTGCCAGCAGCGTACTCCCAGGCCCTAGCACAGATACGCAGTATTTT

V: TRBV7-8
size: once
J: TRBJ2-7
D: -
CDR3: CASSLSISYEQYF
DNA: TGTGCCAGCAGCTTATCCATCTCCTACGAGCAGTACTTC

V: TRBV9
size: -
J: TRBJ2-5
D: TRBD1
CDR3: CASSPSGTAQETQYF
DNA: TGTGCCAGCAGCCCGAGTGGGACAGCTCAAGAGACCCAGTACTTC

V: TRBV9
size: -
J: TRBJ2-7
D: -
CDR3: CASSVGAFNSYEQYF
DNA: TGTGCCAGCAGCGTGGGGGCTTTTAACTCCTACGAGCAGTACTTC

V: TRBV6-5
size: -
J: TRBJ2-7
D: TRBD1
CDR3: CASTGRGPYEQYF
DNA: TGTGCCAGCACCGGTAGGGGGCCCTACGAGCAGTACTTC

V: TRBV14
size: -
J: TRBJ1-2
D: TRBD1
CDR3: CASSQDGGQGPRGYYGYTF
DNA: TGTGCCAGCAGCCAAGATGGGGGACAGGGGCCGCGAGGGTACTATGGCTACACCTTC

V: TRBV10-3
size: -
J: TRBJ2-2
D: -
CDR3: CAISRQTTGELFF
DNA: TGTGCCATCAGTAGACAGACCACCGGGGAGCTGTTTTTT

V: TRBV4-3
size: -
J: TRBJ2-2
D: -
CDR3: CASSQNWGPGELFF
DNA: TGCGCCAGCAGCCAAAATTGGGGGCCCGGGGAGCTGTTTTTT

V: TRBV2
size: -
J: TRBJ1-5
D: -
CDR3: CASSEFQGNQPQHF
DNA: TGTGCCAGCAGTGAATTTCAGGGAAATCAGCCCCAGCATTTT

V: TRBV9
size: -
J: TRBJ1-2
D: TRBD1
CDR3: CASSHPLVEDREHYGYTF
DNA: TGTGCCAGCAGCCATCCACTAGTCGAGGACAGGGAACACTATGGCTACACCTTC

V: TRBV7-2
size: -
J: TRBJ2-5
D: TRBD2
CDR3: CASSPRTSHQETQYF
DNA: TGTGCCAGCAGCCCGCGGACTAGTCACCAAGAGACCCAGTACTTC

V: TRBV18
size: -
J: TRBJ1-2
D: -
CDR3: CASSPLKTERGYTF
DNA: TGTGCCAGCTCACCACTAAAAACAGAGAGAGGCTACACCTTC

V: TRBV3-1/TRBV3-2
size: -
J: TRBJ1-2
D: -
CDR3: CASSQAGQGKVYGYTF
DNA: TGTGCCAGCAGCCAGGCGGGGCAGGGAAAGGTCTATGGCTACACCTTC

V: TRBV18
size: -
J: TRBJ2-1
D: -
CDR3: CATSTKTGDAYNEQFF
DNA: TGTGCCACCTCCACTAAAACAGGAGATGCCTACAATGAGCAGTTCTTC

V: TRBV6-1
size: -
J: TRBJ2-7
D: -
CDR3: CASSSVGSYEQYF
DNA: TGTGCCAGCAGTTCTGTTGGGAGCTACGAGCAGTACTTC

V: TRBV6-2/TRBV6-3
size: -
J: TRBJ2-5
D: TRBD2
CDR3: CASSTGLAGVSSLETQYF
DNA: TGTGCCAGCAGCACCGGACTAGCGGGAGTATCTTCTTTGGAGACCCAGTACTTC

V: TRBV7-2
size: -
J: TRBJ2-5
D: TRBD1
CDR3: CASSFRTGGGGETQYF
DNA: TGTGCCAGCAGCTTCAGGACAGGGGGCGGTGGAGAGACCCAGTACTTC

V: TRBV5-1
size: -
J: TRBJ2-6
D: TRBD1
CDR3: CASSQLDRVSGANVLTF
DNA: TGCGCCAGCAGCCAACTCGACAGGGTGTCTGGGGCCAACGTCCTGACTTTC

V: TRBV4-1
size: -
J: TRBJ1-1
D: -
CDR3: CASSQRLNMNTEAFF
DNA: TGCGCCAGCAGCCAGAGGCTGAACATGAACACTGAAGCTTTCTTT

V: TRBV7-2
size: -
J: TRBJ2-1
D: TRBD2
CDR3: CASSRHYLGTSGSLNEQFF
DNA: TGTGCCAGCAGCCGCCACTACCTCGGGACTAGCGGGAGTCTAAATGAGCAGTTCTTC

V: TRBV5-1
size: -
J: TRBJ2-3
D: -
CDR3: CASSRGPRRGTDTQYF
DNA: TGCGCCAGCAGCCGGGGTCCTAGAAGGGGCACAGATACGCAGTATTTT

V: TRBV7-8
size: -
J: TRBJ2-4
D: -
CDR3: CASSPVRVWGSSLAKNIQYF
DNA: TGTGCCAGCAGCCCAGTCCGGGTTTGGGGCAGCAGTTTAGCCAAAAACATTCAGTACTTC

V: TRBV28
size: -
J: TRBJ1-2
D: -
CDR3: CASSTTGYGYTF
DNA: TGTGCCAGCAGTACTACAGGGTACGGCTACACCTTC

V: TRBV4-3
size: once
J: TRBJ2-5
D: -
CDR3: CASSQGDLSGDQETQYF
DNA: TGCGCCAGCAGCCAAGGGGACCTTAGCGGAGACCAAGAGACCCAGTACTTC

V: TRBV5-6
size: -
J: TRBJ1-3
D: TRBD1
CDR3: CASSETGFSGNTIYF
DNA: TGTGCCAGCAGCGAGACAGGGTTCTCTGGAAACACCATATATTTT

V: TRBV28
size: -
J: TRBJ2-7
D: TRBD1
CDR3: CASSPPGQGWYEQYF
DNA: TGTGCCAGCAGCCCGCCGGGACAGGGGTGGTACGAGCAGTACTTC

V: TRBV5-8
size: -
J: TRBJ1-1
D: TRBD1
CDR3: CASSLDVRGDTEAFF
DNA: TGTGCCAGCAGCTTGGACGTCAGGGGGGACACTGAAGCTTTCTTT

V: TRBV6-2/TRBV6-3
size: once
J: TRBJ2-2
D: -
CDR3: CASSSFRGPGELFF
DNA: TGTGCCAGCAGTTCGTTCCGCGGGCCCGGGGAGCTGTTTTTT

V: TRBV28
size: few
J: TRBJ2-3
D: TRBD1
CDR3: CASSPMGRQGAVDTQYF
DNA: TGTGCCAGCAGTCCAATGGGGCGTCAGGGGGCGGTAGATACGCAGTATTTT

V: TRBV18
size: -
J: TRBJ2-3
D: TRBD2
CDR3: CASSRDLAGGFTDTQYF
DNA: TGTGCCAGCTCACGAGACTTAGCGGGGGGTTTCACAGATACGCAGTATTTT

V: TRBV5-6
size: once
J: TRBJ1-5
D: TRBD1
CDR3: CASSSRTGVSNQPQHF
DNA: TGTGCCAGCAGCTCCCGGACAGGGGTTAGCAATCAGCCCCAGCATTTT

V: TRBV5-1
size: many
J: TRBJ2-7
D: TRBD1
CDR3: CASKEGAPYEQYF
DNA: TGCGCCAGCAAAGAGGGGGCGCCGTACGAGCAGTACTTC

V: TRBV5-1
size: -
J: TRBJ1-1
D: -
CDR3: CASSLATGREAFF
DNA: TGCGCCAGCAGCTTGGCGACAGGCCGTGAAGCTTTCTTT

V: TRBV30
size: once
J: TRBJ1-6
D: -
CDR3: CAWSVGANSPLHF
DNA: TGTGCCTGGAGTGTTGGGGCAAATTCACCCCTCCACTTT